This T cell receptor (beta chain) was recorded in a study of siplizumab effects on memory and regulatory T cells. Trimming shortened V by 6 bases and J by 4 bases, and 6 bases separated the two germline ends. This CDR3 has 10 amino acids. Germline V gene data show CDR1 as DFQATT and CDR2 as SNEGSKA (reference sequence). The assay was immunoSEQ multiplex PCR, and TCRdb's table has in-frame clones only and misses some. Of 100,000 or so clones in the sample, about 93% were seen once. The TCR was taken from a human donor in good health. This chain links TRBV20-1 with TRBJ2-5; D is unresolved. Sequencing was done on a sample of CD4+ T cells sorted from blood. This CDR3 reads CSAWRETQYF. CDR3 DNA: TGCAGTGCGTGGCGAGAGACCCAGTACTTC.